Presented here are 22 T cell receptor beta chains from one specimen sequenced in a study of siplizumab effects on memory and regulatory T cells (dated by TCRdb to the late 2010s). Library preparation was by the immunoSEQ multiplex PCR assay. This is the immuneACCESS table as TCRdb keeps it, with only in-frame sequences that have V and J called. A part of the clones is gone; compared with another copy, unresolved V genes explain less than half, and the rest is unexplained. The sample contains approximately 60,000 clones, around 80% of them found a single time. The ten biggest clones cover 0.4% to 0.5% of the sample. The specimen was memory CD4+ T cells sorted from blood. The sample's cell subset or site label is to be understood as: unstimulated CD4+ memory T cells. The receptors shown here come from a human donor in good health.

The genes are TRBV11-3 and TRBJ2-3; no definite D call. V shed 3 bases and J shed 0 bases, with 13 bases lying between them. Germline V gene lookup returns CDR1 SGHNT and CDR2 YENEEA. This CDR3 region has 16 residues. For the CDR3, the DNA is TGTGCCAGCAGCTTTCCGCAACGACCTAGCACAGATACGCAGTATTTT. As protein: CASSFPQRPSTDTQYF.

This clone was seen a few times. The genes are TRBV10-3 and TRBJ1-1; D might be TRBD1 (6 bases). CDR3 length equals 12 residues. The V end lost 5 bases, the J end lost 3 bases, and 7 bases lay between the germline ends. Germline values: CDR1 ENHRY, CDR2 SYGVKD. CDR3 in amino acids: CAISPGDTEAFF. The CDR3 DNA follows: TGTGCCATCAGTCCAGGGGACACTGAAGCTTTCTTT.

V usage is TRBV5-1 and J usage is TRBJ2-3; 10 nucleotides align to TRBD2. Germline V gene lookup returns CDR1 SGHRS and CDR2 YFSETQ. The V gene end was trimmed by 1 base and the J gene end by 4 bases; junction bases not matched to a gene: 3. This CDR3 has 15 amino acids. This chain's CDR3 is CASSLSGGAPDTQYF. CDR3 DNA: TGCGCCAGCAGCTTGAGCGGGGGGGCCCCAGATACGCAGTATTTT.

The chain employs TRBV4-2 and TRBJ1-1, with 7 bases that match TRBD1. Per germline, CDR1 LGHNA and CDR2 YNFKEQ. The J segment lost 6 bases and the V segment lost 2 bases, leaving 18 bases of the junction unmatched. The CDR3 is made up of 18 amino acids. The CDR3 sequence: CASSQPITRTGESPEAFF. CDR3 DNA: TGTGCCAGCAGCCAACCGATTACACGTACAGGGGAATCCCCTGAAGCTTTCTTT.

The rearrangement links TRBV11-1 to TRBJ2-1; D may be TRBD1 (5 bases). Germline loops: CDR1 SGHAT, CDR2 FQDESV (reference sequence). V was clipped by 1 base and J by 0 bases, with 13 bases between them. This CDR3 has 17 residues. The CDR3 sequence is CASSLGQSASSYNEQFF. CDR3 sequence (DNA): TGTGCCAGCAGCTTAGGACAGAGCGCGAGCTCCTACAATGAGCAGTTCTTC.

The rearrangement links TRBV30 to TRBJ2-2, with D perhaps TRBD1 (5 bases). Germline CDR1 GTSNPN, CDR2 SVGIG (reference sequence). The V and J ends lost 0 bases and 9 bases respectively, with 11 bases between them. There are 13 residues in the CDR3. The CDR3 nucleotides are TGTGCCTGGAGTGTAGGGCAGGGAAGGGAGCTGTTTTTT. Its translation: CAWSVGQGRELFF.

This clone was detected a few times. The genes are TRBV4-2 and TRBJ1-3; 8 nucleotides agree with TRBD1. CDR1 is LGHNA and CDR2 is YNFKEQ in the germline V gene. Trimming at V came to 0 bases and at J to 0 bases, leaving 4 bases not matched to a gene. The CDR3 sequence is 17 residues long. CDR3 in amino acids: CASSQDGQGISGNTIYF. For the CDR3, the DNA is TGTGCCAGCAGCCAAGACGGACAGGGTATCTCTGGAAACACCATATATTTT.

V usage is TRBV19 and J usage is TRBJ2-1; 8 positions match TRBD2. Trimming cost V 5 bases and J 9 bases; bases outside gene matches: 18. Per the germline V gene, CDR1 is LNHDA and CDR2 is SQIVND (reference sequence). The length of the CDR3 is 17 residues. The CDR3: CASSAFGSGGPRVEQFF. In DNA form, the CDR3 reads TGTGCCAGTAGTGCGTTTGGGAGCGGGGGACCCAGGGTTGAGCAGTTCTTC. The entire variable domain, with the rest obtained from reference TRBV19 and TRBJ2-1, is as follows: DGGITQSPKYLFRKEGQNVTLSCEQNLNHDAMYWYRQDPGQGLRLIYYSQIVNDFQKGDIAEGYSVSREKKESFPLTVTSAQKNPTAFYLCASSAFGSGGPRVEQFFGPGTRLTVL.

On this clone: The same CDR3 arises from other DNA sequences in this sample as well. The chain combines TRBV7-7 with TRBJ2-5; possible D gene TRBD2, 6 bases. The V gene's germline CDR1 is SSHAT and CDR2 FNYEAQ (reference sequence). The CDR3 totals 13 residues. Between the trimmed V and J ends, which lost 4 bases and 1 base, there was a span of 7 bases. CDR3 sequence reads: CASSSGSQETQYF. The CDR3 bases are TGTGCCAGCAGCTCCGGGAGCCAAGAGACCCAGTACTTC.

A single count supports this clone. The chain links TRBV7-2 to TRBJ2-5; 7 bases match TRBD2. The CDR3 runs to 13 residues. CDR1 is SGHTA, CDR2 FQGNSA, per germline. The V segment lost 5 bases and the J segment 3 bases; nucleotides outside the gene matches: 3. The CDR3: CASSRTREETQYF. CDR3 nucleotide sequence: TGTGCCAGCAGCCGGACTAGGGAAGAGACCCAGTACTTC.

This chain uses TRBV5-1 with TRBJ2-6; D is possibly TRBD1 (6 bases). Germline V gene data show CDR1 as SGHRS and CDR2 as YFSETQ. Trimming shortened V by 4 bases and J by 2 bases, and 13 bases separated the two germline ends. The CDR3 runs to 16 residues. CDR3 protein: CASSRQGYAGANVLTF. The CDR3, as DNA: TGCGCCAGCAGCCGTCAGGGGTACGCTGGGGCCAACGTCCTGACTTTC.

The V and J genes are TRBV9 and TRBJ1-6, with 7 bases fitting TRBD1. This CDR3 is built from 15 residues. CDR1 is SGDLS and CDR2 is YYNGEE in the germline V gene. Losses at the gene ends were 3 bases for V and 9 bases for J; bases not matched to a gene: 9. Here the CDR3 DNA reads TGTGCCAGCAGCGCCGAACAGGGGACCACTTCACCCCTCCACTTT. Translating gives CASSAEQGTTSPLHF.

This rearrangement joins TRBV5-1 to TRBJ1-2, with D unresolved. The V end lost 4 bases, the J end lost 4 bases, and 11 bases lay between the germline ends. Germline CDR1 and CDR2: SGHRS and YFSETQ. The CDR3 length is 13 residues. CDR3: CASSQDGTYGYTF. CDR3 DNA: TGCGCCAGCAGCCAGGACGGAACCTATGGCTACACCTTC.

Points on this clone: Other DNA sequences in the same sample also yield this CDR3. This chain connects TRBV6-5 to TRBJ1-5; D uncertain. The CDR3 consists of 13 residues. Trimming pared 3 bases from V and 4 bases from J, leaving 7 bases between. Germline values: CDR1 MNHEY, CDR2 SVGAGI. The CDR3 is CASSYGGNQPQHF. The CDR3 DNA reads TGTGCCAGCAGTTATGGAGGGAATCAGCCCCAGCATTTT.

This clone was seen a few times. The rearrangement links TRBV2 to TRBJ1-1; 7 nucleotides align to TRBD1. Germline loops: CDR1 SNHLY, CDR2 FYNNEI. The CDR3 consists of 14 residues. Unmatched junction bases numbered 7, after V lost 2 bases and J lost 7 bases. The CDR3 loop reads CASSERGGPFEAFF. CDR3 sequence (DNA): TGTGCCAGCAGTGAAAGAGGGGGCCCATTTGAAGCTTTCTTT.

The rearrangement uses TRBV27 and TRBJ1-1; 7 nucleotides agree with TRBD1. This CDR3 spans 13 amino acids. V was pared by 5 bases and J by 7 bases, with 7 bases of the junction left unmatched. Germline V gives CDR1 MNHEY, CDR2 SMNVEV (reference sequence). CDR3 bases: TGTGCCAGCAGTCGCGAGACAGGGCTTGAAGCTTTCTTT. The encoded protein is CASSRETGLEAFF.

This chain uses TRBV10-3 with TRBJ2-5; TRBD2 matches at 8 bases. The CDR3 contains 15 residues. CDR1 and CDR2 from the germline V gene are ENHRY and SYGVKD. V trimming: 3 bases; J trimming: 5 bases; junction bases outside the gene matches: 8. The CDR3: CAISDGSGVWETQYF. The CDR3 DNA reads TGTGCCATCAGTGACGGTAGCGGGGTTTGGGAGACCCAGTACTTC.

The rearrangement links TRBV5-6 to TRBJ1-4; D is perhaps TRBD1 (5 bases). CDR3 length equals 15 residues. V was trimmed by 1 base and J by 4 bases, leaving 11 bases between them. Germline-derived CDR1 and CDR2 are SGHDT and YYEEEE. The CDR3 coding sequence is TGTGCCAGCAGCTTGATGTCCGGGGGTAATGAAAAACTGTTTTTT. Its translation is CASSLMSGGNEKLFF.

The V gene is TRBV19, the J gene TRBJ1-2; weak D call: TRBD1 (6 bases). Looked up from germline, CDR1 is LNHDA and CDR2 is SQIVND (reference sequence). The CDR3 runs to 16 residues. Trimming took 5 bases from V and 4 from J, leaving 20 bases between them. The CDR3 coding sequence is TGTGCCAGTAGTCTTTATGTCGGGGGCGCAACCTATGGCTACACCTTC. It yields the protein CASSLYVGGATYGYTF.

In this sample, this clone turned up a few times. J is TRBJ1-2 and V is TRBV2; TRBD1 matches at 10 bases. From germline, CDR1 is SNHLY and CDR2 FYNNEI. CDR3 length: 15 residues. The V gene end was trimmed by 3 bases and the J gene end by 6 bases; junction bases not matched to a gene: 7. CDR3 DNA sequence: TGTGCCAGCAGTGATGGGGACAGGGGTAGCGATGGCTACACCTTC. Residues: CASSDGDRGSDGYTF.

The rearrangement joins TRBV19 to TRBJ2-1; weak D call: TRBD1 (6 bases). The germline CDR1 and CDR2 sequences are LNHDA and SQIVND (reference sequence). The CDR3 runs to 13 residues. Trimming took off 6 bases at V and 9 bases at J, with 15 bases between the two ends. The CDR3 nucleotides read TGTGCCAGTAGCCATCAGGGGTCGGCTGAGCAGTTCTTC. Amino acids: CASSHQGSAEQFF.

V and J are TRBV6-5 and TRBJ2-3; D perhaps matches TRBD1 (6 bases). From germline, CDR1 is MNHEY and CDR2 SVGAGI. The ends were cut back, 5 bases at V and 5 bases at J, with 14 bases in the middle. This CDR3 contains 14 residues. The CDR3 is CASSPQGLGDTQYF. CDR3 DNA sequence: TGTGCCAGCAGTCCCCAGGGGTTAGGAGATACGCAGTATTTT.